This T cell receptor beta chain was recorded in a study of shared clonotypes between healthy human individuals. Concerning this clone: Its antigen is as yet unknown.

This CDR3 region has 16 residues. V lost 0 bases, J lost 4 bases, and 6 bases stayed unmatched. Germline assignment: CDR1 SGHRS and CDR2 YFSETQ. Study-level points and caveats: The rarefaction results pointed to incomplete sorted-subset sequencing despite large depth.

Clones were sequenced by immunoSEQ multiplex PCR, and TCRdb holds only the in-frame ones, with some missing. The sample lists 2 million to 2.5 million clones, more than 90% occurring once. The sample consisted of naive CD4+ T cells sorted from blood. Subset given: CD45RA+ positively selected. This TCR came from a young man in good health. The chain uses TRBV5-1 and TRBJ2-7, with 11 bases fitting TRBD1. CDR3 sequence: CASSLGIGQGAYEQYF. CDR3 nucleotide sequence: TGCGCCAGCAGCTTGGGGATTGGACAGGGGGCTTACGAGCAGTACTTC.